Each of the 20 T cell receptor beta chains below was sequenced from the same sample in a study of blood T cell repertoires in COVID-19. This table comes from immunoSEQ multiplex PCR, and its TCRdb copy is limited to in-frame clones, with some not included. The data contain 250,000 to 400,000 clones, approximately 89% of them singletons. Sequenced input: peripheral blood. The source of these receptors is a woman in her twenties or thirties with COVID-19, enrolled during active disease.

The CDR3 DNA reads TGTGCCTGGGGGCCCTATAGCACAGATACGCAGTATTTT. It translates to CAWGPYSTDTQYF. This rearrangement joins TRBV30 to TRBJ2-3; D remains ambiguous. Germline loops: CDR1 GTSNPN, CDR2 SVGIG (reference sequence). V lost 5 bases and J lost 0, with 9 bases in between. The CDR3 totals 13 residues.

This chain links TRBV18 with TRBJ1-2; no clear D. The germline V and J ends were trimmed by 6 bases and 8 bases, with 13 bases remaining between them. The CDR3 length is 12 residues. CDR1 and CDR2 from the germline V gene are KGHSH and LQKENI. CDR3: CASSLRDTGYTF. CDR3 in DNA: TGTGCCAGCTCCCTCCGGGATACGGGCTACACCTTC.

The V gene is TRBV28, the J gene TRBJ1-5, with D unresolved. Germline V gives CDR1 MDHEN, CDR2 SYDVKM. With 6 bases removed from V and 4 bases from J, the gap between germline ends came to 10 bases. This CDR3 is 13 amino acids long. The CDR3 sequence is CASSLELNQPQHF. The CDR3 coding sequence is TGTGCCAGCAGCCTAGAACTTAATCAGCCCCAGCATTTT.

The gene calls are TRBV7-9 and TRBJ2-1; 8 bases map to TRBD1. CDR1 and CDR2 from the germline V gene are SEHNR and FQNEAQ (reference sequence). V was pared by 5 bases and J by 5 bases, with 8 bases of the junction left unmatched. CDR3 length equals 15 residues. This CDR3 is CASSRQGIGNNEQFF. Here the CDR3 DNA reads TGTGCCAGCAGCCGACAGGGGATAGGGAACAATGAGCAGTTCTTC.

This clone was seen only a few times. This chain links TRBV12-3 or TRBV12-4 with TRBJ1-1; no reliable D call. CDR3 length: 12 residues. V was trimmed by 4 bases and J by 8 bases, leaving 11 bases between them. CDR3 amino acids: CASSSPPGEAFF. CDR3 sequence (DNA): TGTGCCAGCAGTTCCCCTCCGGGGGAAGCTTTCTTT.

The chain recombines TRBV9 with TRBJ1-2; tentatively, D is TRBD1 (5 bases). Trimming stripped 5 bases from V and 3 bases from J, with 5 bases between. This CDR3 contains 11 residues. Germline CDR1 reads SGDLS; CDR2 reads YYNGEE. The CDR3 reads CASRGDYGYTF. CDR3 DNA: TGTGCCAGCAGAGGGGACTATGGCTACACCTTC.

V and J are TRBV18 and TRBJ2-5, with D maybe TRBD2 (7 bases). CDR1 and CDR2 from the germline V gene are KGHSH and LQKENI. V was clipped by 5 bases and J by 5 bases, with 18 bases between them. The CDR3 loop spans 15 amino acids. CDR3 sequence: CASSASRGAGETQYF. The CDR3 nucleotides read TGTGCCAGCTCAGCTTCCCGGGGGGCCGGGGAGACCCAGTACTTC.

This clone was seen only once. The J gene is TRBJ2-7, the V gene TRBV6-4; no clear D gene. The CDR3 consists of 11 residues. V shed 3 bases and J shed 7 bases, with 7 bases lying between them. The germline CDR1 and CDR2 sequences are MRHNA and SNTAGT. The CDR3 coding sequence is TGTGCCAGCAGTGATTTCGGGGAGCAGTACGTC. Protein product: CASSDFGEQYV.

The genes are TRBV28 and TRBJ2-3; TRBD2 aligns across 13 bases. This CDR3 region has 16 residues. With 0 bases clipped from V and 3 bases from J, the junction kept 0 bases outside the gene matches. Germline V gene data show CDR1 as MDHEN and CDR2 as SYDVKM. This CDR3 is CASSLWTSGGTDTQYF. The CDR3 DNA reads as TGTGCCAGCAGTTTATGGACTAGCGGGGGGACAGATACGCAGTATTTT. The variable domain in full, with the rest retrieved from reference TRBV28 and TRBJ2-3, is DVKVTQSSRYLVKRTGEKVFLECVQDMDHENMFWYRQDPGLGLRLIYFSYDVKMKEKGDIPEGYSVSREKKERFSLILESASTNQTSMYLCASSLWTSGGTDTQYFGPGTRLTVL.

This clone was found many times. The gene calls are TRBV10-1 and TRBJ2-1; the D is unclear. Germline CDR1 WNHNN, CDR2 SYGVQD (reference sequence). V gave up 4 bases and J gave up 1 base, with 5 bases separating them. The CDR3 is made up of 13 amino acids. The CDR3 coding sequence is TGCGCCAGCAGTGTCAGGTCCTACAATGAGCAGTTCTTC. Its translation: CASSVRSYNEQFF.

This chain uses TRBV5-6 with TRBJ2-7, with 9 bases that match TRBD2. Germline V gene sequence: CDR1 SGHDT, CDR2 YYEEEE. This CDR3 spans 16 amino acids. The ends lost 5 bases at V and 2 bases at J; junction bases unmatched: 11. Here the CDR3 reads CASRSTSGGRPYEQYF. The CDR3 bases are TGTGCCAGCAGATCTACCAGCGGGGGGAGACCCTACGAGCAGTACTTC.

V gene TRBV6-2 or TRBV6-3 combines with J gene TRBJ2-1; 8 bases align to TRBD2. CDR3 length equals 15 residues. Germline loops: CDR1 MNHEY, CDR2 SVGEGT. Unmatched junction bases numbered 7, after V lost 4 bases and J lost 5 bases. CDR3 amino acids: CASSFSGAPDNEQFF. CDR3 in DNA: TGTGCCAGCAGTTTTAGCGGGGCGCCAGACAATGAGCAGTTCTTC.

J is TRBJ1-1 and V is TRBV19, with 7 bases aligning to TRBD1. The trim removed 4 bases at V and 10 bases at J, leaving 18 bases unmatched. The CDR3 contains 16 residues. Germline V gives CDR1 LNHDA, CDR2 SQIVND (reference sequence). CDR3 region: CASSTPRGDKYGVAFF. CDR3 DNA: TGTGCCAGTAGTACGCCCAGGGGGGACAAGTATGGCGTAGCTTTCTTT.

The rearrangement links TRBV27 to TRBJ1-1, with 8 nucleotides matching TRBD1. The CDR3 totals 14 residues. Losses at the gene ends were 5 bases for V and 5 bases for J; bases not matched to a gene: 7. CDR1 and CDR2 from the germline V gene are MNHEY and SMNVEV (reference sequence). For the CDR3, the DNA is TGTGCCAGCAGTGTGGGGAGACAGGGGACTGAAGCTTTCTTT. Its protein product is CASSVGRQGTEAFF.

This sequence joins TRBV29-1 and TRBJ1-2; 7 bases align to TRBD1. The CDR3 spans 13 residues. J was trimmed by 4 bases and V by 5 bases; bases with no gene match: 7. From germline, CDR1 is SQVTM and CDR2 ANQGSEA. CDR3 DNA: TGCAGCGTTTTTGCGGGACAGATCTATGGCTACACCTTC. Its protein is CSVFAGQIYGYTF.

This chain connects TRBV2 to TRBJ1-5; 7 positions match TRBD1. The CDR3 runs 16 residues. Germline CDR1 reads SNHLY; CDR2 reads FYNNEI. J lost 0 bases, V lost 3 bases, and 5 bases had no gene match. Here the CDR3 reads CASSDWTGYSNQPQHF. In nucleotides, the CDR3 is TGTGCCAGCAGTGACTGGACAGGATATAGCAATCAGCCCCAGCATTTT. Filled out from reference TRBV2 and TRBJ1-5, the complete variable domain reads EPEVTQTPSHQVTQMGQEVILRCVPISNHLYFYWYRQILGQKVEFLVSFYNNEISEKSEIFDDQFSVERPDGSNFTLKIRSTKLEDSAMYFCASSDWTGYSNQPQHFGDGTRLSIL.

V is TRBV15 and J is TRBJ2-5; D is uncertain. Trimming removed 3 bases at V and 5 bases at J, with 10 bases between. This CDR3 spans 13 amino acids. Germline CDR1 is LNHNV and CDR2 is YYDKDF (reference sequence). This CDR3 reads CATSRELWETQYF. In DNA form, the CDR3 reads TGTGCCACCAGCAGGGAGCTTTGGGAGACCCAGTACTTC.

The V call is TRBV28, the J call TRBJ1-1; tentatively, D is TRBD1 (5 bases). The CDR3 has 18 amino acids. Germline CDR1 is MDHEN and CDR2 is SYDVKM. V was pared by 2 bases and J by 4 bases, with 23 bases between. The CDR3 coding sequence is TGTGCCAGCAGTTTAAGGCCCAGGGTAATCGTGATGGGCACTGAAGCTTTCTTT. This codes for CASSLRPRVIVMGTEAFF.

The J gene is TRBJ2-5, the V gene TRBV5-5, with TRBD2 as a possible D gene (5 bases). The CDR3 loop spans 13 amino acids. Trimming cost V 9 bases and J 5 bases, with 17 bases left between them. From germline, CDR1 is SGHKS and CDR2 YYEKEE (reference sequence). CDR3 nucleotides: TGTGCCAATGCGAGGGCCCCTACCGAGACCCAGTACTTC. As protein: CANARAPTETQYF.

The chain recombines TRBV5-1 with TRBJ1-2; 12 bases map to TRBD1. Germline lookup yields CDR1 SGHRS and CDR2 YFSETQ. The CDR3 totals 14 residues. V lost 4 bases and J lost 8; bases outside the gene matches: 6. The CDR3 region is CASSAGQGARGYTF. The DNA of the CDR3 is TGCGCCAGCAGCGCGGGACAGGGGGCGAGAGGCTACACCTTC.